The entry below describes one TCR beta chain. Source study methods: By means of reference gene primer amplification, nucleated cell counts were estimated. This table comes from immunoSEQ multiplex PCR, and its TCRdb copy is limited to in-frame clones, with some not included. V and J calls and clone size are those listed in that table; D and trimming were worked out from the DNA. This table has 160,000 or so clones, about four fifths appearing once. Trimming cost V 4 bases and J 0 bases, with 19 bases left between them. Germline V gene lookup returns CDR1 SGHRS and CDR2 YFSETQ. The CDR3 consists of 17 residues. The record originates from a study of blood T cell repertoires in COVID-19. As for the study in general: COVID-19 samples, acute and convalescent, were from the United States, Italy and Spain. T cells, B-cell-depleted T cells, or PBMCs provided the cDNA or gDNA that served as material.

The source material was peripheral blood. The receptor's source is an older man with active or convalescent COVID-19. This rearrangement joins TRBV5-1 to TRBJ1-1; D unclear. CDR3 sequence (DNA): TGCGCCAGCAGCCCGCGGTGGGAGGTCCCAATGAACACTGAAGCTTTCTTT. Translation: CASSPRWEVPMNTEAFF.